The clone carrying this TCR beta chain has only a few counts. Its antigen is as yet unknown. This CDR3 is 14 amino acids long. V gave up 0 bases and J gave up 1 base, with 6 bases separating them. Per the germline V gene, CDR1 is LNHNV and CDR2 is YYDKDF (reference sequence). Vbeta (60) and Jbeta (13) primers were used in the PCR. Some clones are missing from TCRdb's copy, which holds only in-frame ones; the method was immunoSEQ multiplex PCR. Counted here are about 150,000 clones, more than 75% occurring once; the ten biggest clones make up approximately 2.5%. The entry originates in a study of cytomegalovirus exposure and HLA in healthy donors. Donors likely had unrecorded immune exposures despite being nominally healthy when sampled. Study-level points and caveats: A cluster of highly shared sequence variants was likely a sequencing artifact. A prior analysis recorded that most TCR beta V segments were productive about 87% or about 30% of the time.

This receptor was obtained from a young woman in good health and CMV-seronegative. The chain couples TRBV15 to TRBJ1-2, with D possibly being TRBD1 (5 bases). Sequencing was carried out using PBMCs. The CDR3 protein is CATSRDRVNYGYTF. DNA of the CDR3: TGTGCCACCAGCAGAGACAGGGTTAACTATGGCTACACCTTC. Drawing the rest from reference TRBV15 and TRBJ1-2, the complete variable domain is DAMVIQNPRYQVTQFGKPVTLSCSQTLNHNVMYWYQQKSSQAPKLLFHYYDKDFNNEADTPDNFQSRRPNTSFCFLDIRSPGLGDTAMYLCATSRDRVNYGYTFGSGTRLTVV.